This TCR beta chain derives from a study of T-cell reconstitution after alpha-beta-depleted transplantation in children. The TCRbeta library incorporated unique molecular identifiers. TCRdb re-derived calls from the PCR reads in MiXCR, one entry per CDR3 protein. This sample has about 400,000 distinct CDR3 sequences, with 20% found just once. There are 14 residues in the CDR3. Trimming took off 0 bases at V and 7 bases at J, with 12 bases between the two ends. Germline lookup yields CDR1 LGHNA and CDR2 YSLEER. Specimen: PBMCs from the stem cell graft donor, collected from the stem cell graft. The chain employs TRBV4-3 and TRBJ1-1; weak D call: TRBD1 (6 bases). The source of this sequence is a human donor who donated a stem cell graft to a child with acute myeloid leukemia. This CDR3 is CASSQDRTADEAFF. DNA of the CDR3: TGCGCCAGCAGCCAAGATCGGACAGCGGATGAAGCTTTCTTT.